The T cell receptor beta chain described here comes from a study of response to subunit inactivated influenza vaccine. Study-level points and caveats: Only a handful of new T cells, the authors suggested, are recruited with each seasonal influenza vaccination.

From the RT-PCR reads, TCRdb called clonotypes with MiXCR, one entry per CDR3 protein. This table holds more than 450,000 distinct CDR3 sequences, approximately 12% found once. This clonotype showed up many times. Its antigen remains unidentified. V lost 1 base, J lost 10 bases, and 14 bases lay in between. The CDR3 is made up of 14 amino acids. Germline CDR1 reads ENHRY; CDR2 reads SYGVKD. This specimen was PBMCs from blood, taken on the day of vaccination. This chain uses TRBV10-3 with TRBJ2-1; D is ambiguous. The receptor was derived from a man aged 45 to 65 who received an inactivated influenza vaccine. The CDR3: CAISELGLVGEQFF. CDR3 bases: TGTGCCATCAGTGAGTTAGGCCTAGTGGGCGAGCAGTTCTTC.